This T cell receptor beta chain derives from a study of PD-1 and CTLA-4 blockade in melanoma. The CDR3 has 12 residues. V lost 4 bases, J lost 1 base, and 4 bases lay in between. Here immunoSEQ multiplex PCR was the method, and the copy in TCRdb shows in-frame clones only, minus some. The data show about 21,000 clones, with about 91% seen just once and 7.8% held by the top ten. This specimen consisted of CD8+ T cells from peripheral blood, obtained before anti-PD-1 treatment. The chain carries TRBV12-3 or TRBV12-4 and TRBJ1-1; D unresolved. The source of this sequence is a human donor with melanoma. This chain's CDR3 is CASSSGNTEAFF. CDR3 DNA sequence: TGTGCCAGCAGTTCAGGGAACACTGAAGCTTTCTTT.